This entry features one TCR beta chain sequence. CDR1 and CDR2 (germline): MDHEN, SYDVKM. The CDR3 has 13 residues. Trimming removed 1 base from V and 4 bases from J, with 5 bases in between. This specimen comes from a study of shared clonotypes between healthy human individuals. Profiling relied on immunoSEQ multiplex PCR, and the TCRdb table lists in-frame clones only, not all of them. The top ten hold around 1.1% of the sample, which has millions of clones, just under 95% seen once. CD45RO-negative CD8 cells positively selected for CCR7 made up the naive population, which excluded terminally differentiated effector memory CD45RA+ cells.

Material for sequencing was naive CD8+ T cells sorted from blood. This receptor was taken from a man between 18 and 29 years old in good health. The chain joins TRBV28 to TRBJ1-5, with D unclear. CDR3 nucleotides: TGTGCCAGCAGTTTATCCGTAAATCAGCCCCAGCATTTT. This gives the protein CASSLSVNQPQHF.